The 21 T cell receptor beta chains in this list originate from one sample, sequenced in a study of cytomegalovirus exposure and HLA in healthy donors. 60 Vbeta and 13 Jbeta primers were used in PCR. Here immunoSEQ multiplex PCR was the method, and the copy in TCRdb shows in-frame clones only, minus some. There are tens of thousands of clones in the sample; 82% occur only once, and around 3.8% lies in the top ten. Sequenced sample: PBMCs. The receptors originated from a man in his forties or fifties in good health and CMV-seronegative.

The rearrangement uses TRBV28 and TRBJ1-2; a possible D gene is TRBD1 (5 bases). Germline loops: CDR1 MDHEN, CDR2 SYDVKM. The CDR3 contains 13 residues. V was shortened by 3 bases and J by 8 bases, with 13 bases between the two germline ends. Here the CDR3 reads CASSFTSGMGYTF. The CDR3, as DNA: TGTGCCAGCAGTTTCACCTCAGGGATGGGCTACACCTTC.

The chain is built from TRBV4-3 and TRBJ1-4; D is uncertain. Between the trimmed V and J ends, which lost 0 bases and 14 bases, there was a span of 19 bases. Germline CDR1 and CDR2: LGHNA and YSLEER. The CDR3 runs to 15 residues. CDR3 nucleotides: TGCGCCAGCAGCCAAGATCTTGCCAGGCCCCGAAATCTGTTTTTT. It specifies CASSQDLARPRNLFF.

This chain links TRBV30 with TRBJ2-2; TRBD2 matches at 13 bases. The CDR3 runs 16 residues. Trimming took 1 base from V and 8 from J; bases not matched to a gene: 7. Looked up from germline, CDR1 is GTSNPN and CDR2 is SVGIG (reference sequence). CDR3 residues: CAWSATTSGRLGELFF. The DNA of the CDR3 is TGTGCCTGGAGTGCGACGACTAGCGGGAGGTTGGGGGAGCTGTTTTTT.

Only a few counts were recorded for this clone. The CDR3 DNA is TGTGCCATCAGTCCCTCACAGGGGAGTTCTGGAAACACCATATATTTT. It is translated as CAISPSQGSSGNTIYF. The chain uses TRBV10-3 and TRBJ1-3; 7 bases are shared with TRBD1. Trimming cost V 5 bases and J 1 base; bases outside gene matches: 8. The CDR3 has 16 amino acids. CDR1 ENHRY and CDR2 SYGVKD come from the germline V gene.

The V and J genes are TRBV6-5 and TRBJ2-7; D ambiguous. The CDR3 has 13 amino acids. The germline V gene encodes CDR1 MNHEY and CDR2 SVGAGI. The V end was cut by 10 bases, the J end by 1 base, with 14 bases between. CDR3 coding DNA: TGTGCCACAAAACCCCGGGTTTCCTACGAGCAGTACTTC. It yields the protein CATKPRVSYEQYF.

The CDR3 protein is CASSWSGSHSYEQYF. The CDR3 DNA reads TGTGCCAGCAGCTGGAGCGGGAGTCACTCCTACGAGCAGTACTTC. The V gene is TRBV5-5, the J gene TRBJ2-7, with TRBD2 matching 8 bases. The junction had 5 bases not matched to a gene; V was cut back by 3 bases and J by 0 bases. Germline values: CDR1 SGHKS, CDR2 YYEKEE (reference sequence). This CDR3 region has 15 residues.

This rearrangement joins TRBV5-1 to TRBJ2-1; 7 bases are a match to TRBD2. The length of the CDR3 is 17 residues. Germline V gene data show CDR1 as SGHRS and CDR2 as YFSETQ. V lost 4 bases and J lost 0; bases outside the gene matches: 10. The CDR3 loop reads CASSGTSVGSSYNEQFF. As DNA, the CDR3 is TGCGCCAGCAGCGGAACTAGCGTGGGGAGCTCCTACAATGAGCAGTTCTTC.

V is TRBV9 and J is TRBJ2-7; D call uncertain. CDR3 length equals 14 residues. Per germline, CDR1 SGDLS and CDR2 YYNGEE. V was shortened by 4 bases and J by 2 bases, with 13 bases between the two germline ends. This CDR3 is CASSPWNSPYEQYF. The CDR3, as DNA: TGTGCCAGCAGCCCGTGGAACAGTCCCTACGAGCAGTACTTC.

V usage is TRBV6-5 and J usage is TRBJ2-7; 9 nucleotides match TRBD1. Germline lookup yields CDR1 MNHEY and CDR2 SVGAGI. CDR3 length: 14 amino acids. V lost 6 bases and J lost 6; bases outside the gene matches: 9. The CDR3 coding sequence is TGTGCCAGCAGCTGGGGACAGGGAGGGTTCGAGCAGTACTTC. Protein: CASSWGQGGFEQYF.

This chain joins TRBV27 and TRBJ2-4; 11 positions match TRBD2. CDR3 length: 17 residues. The V and J ends lost 5 bases and 0 bases, in that order; junction bases with no gene match: 6. Germline V CDR1 and CDR2: MNHEY, SMNVEV (reference sequence). The DNA for the CDR3 is TGTGCCAGCAGTCAGACTAGCGGGATATTAGCCAAAAACATTCAGTACTTC. As protein: CASSQTSGILAKNIQYF.

This rearrangement joins TRBV4-2 to TRBJ1-1; TRBD1 matches 9 bases. The CDR3 consists of 18 residues. CDR1 is LGHNA, CDR2 YNFKEQ, per germline. After removal of 0 bases from V and 1 base from J, the junction contained 9 bases not matched to a gene. The CDR3 nucleotides are TGTGCCAGCAGCCAAGACCCCGGGACAGGGCCTCGGAACACTGAAGCTTTCTTT. Translated, it gives CASSQDPGTGPRNTEAFF.

CDR3 amino acids: CASSQFERLAEYNEQFF. CDR3 coding DNA: TGTGCCAGCAGCCAATTCGAAAGACTAGCGGAATACAATGAGCAGTTCTTC. The chain employs TRBV14 and TRBJ2-1; 9 bases are a match to TRBD2. CDR1 SGHDN and CDR2 FVKESK come from the germline V gene. V was clipped by 2 bases and J by 4 bases; unmatched bases: 9. The CDR3 extends over 17 amino acids.

The DNA of the CDR3 is TGCGCCAGCAGCGGGGGGGGGACCGCTCACTACGAGCAGTACTTC. It is translated as CASSGGGTAHYEQYF. The J gene is TRBJ2-7, the V gene TRBV5-1; TRBD2 aligns across 7 bases. The germline V gene encodes CDR1 SGHRS and CDR2 YFSETQ. Germline trimming cut 4 bases from V and 3 bases from J; bases unmatched to any gene: 10. The CDR3 covers 15 residues.

This clone was seen just once. The chain links TRBV19 to TRBJ1-5; D gene ambiguous. This CDR3 has 16 amino acids. The V end was cut by 3 bases, the J end by 4 bases, with 16 bases between. The V gene's germline CDR1 is LNHDA and CDR2 SQIVND (reference sequence). The CDR3 spells CASSIVAEGPNQPQHF. CDR3 bases: TGTGCCAGTAGTATCGTGGCGGAGGGCCCAAATCAGCCCCAGCATTTT.

The chain combines TRBV21-1 with TRBJ2-3; TRBD2 is the table's D call, not checked against the DNA. TRBV21-1 is shown as a pseudogene. The CDR3 is made up of 21 amino acids. The CDR3 spells CASFQGGGGALAGPSTDTQYF. Here the CDR3 DNA reads TGTGCCAGCTTCCAAGGGGGAGGGGGAGCCCTAGCGGGGCCTAGCACAGATACGCAGTATTTT.

The gene calls are TRBV19 and TRBJ1-2; TRBD1 agrees at 7 bases. The CDR3 totals 14 residues. The J segment lost 3 bases and the V segment lost 6 bases, leaving 7 bases of the junction unmatched. Germline V gene data show CDR1 as LNHDA and CDR2 as SQIVND (reference sequence). The CDR3 loop is CASRRQGVHYGYTF. The CDR3, as DNA: TGTGCCAGTAGGAGGCAGGGGGTACACTATGGCTACACCTTC.

This chain connects TRBV30 to TRBJ2-4, with D perhaps TRBD2 (6 bases). The germline V gene encodes CDR1 GTSNPN and CDR2 SVGIG (reference sequence). The CDR3 covers 13 residues. Trimming shortened V by 5 bases and J by 2 bases, and 10 bases separated the two germline ends. For the CDR3, the DNA is TGTGCCTGGGGGACTCCTACCAAAAACATTCAGTACTTC. Its protein is CAWGTPTKNIQYF.

The V gene is TRBV2, the J gene TRBJ2-4, with D tentatively TRBD1 (6 bases). This CDR3 region has 11 residues. The germline V gene has CDR1 SNHLY and CDR2 FYNNEI. With 9 bases removed from V and 7 bases from J, the gap between germline ends came to 10 bases. In nucleotides, the CDR3 is TGTGCCAGTCGACAGGCTAACATTCAGTACTTC. Encoded protein: CASRQANIQYF.

The chain has TRBV20-1 and TRBJ1-2; unclear D gene. Germline CDR1 reads DFQATT; CDR2 reads SNEGSKA (reference sequence). The CDR3 runs to 10 residues. V was trimmed by 5 bases and J by 5 bases, leaving 6 bases between them. CDR3 nucleotide sequence: TGCAGTGCTGTGGAGTATGGCTACACCTTC. Translating gives CSAVEYGYTF.

This clone was seen more than once but under ten times. J is TRBJ2-7 and V is TRBV11-2, with TRBD2 as a possible D gene (6 bases). The ends were cut back, 8 bases at V and 4 bases at J, with 18 bases in the middle. CDR3 size: 14 residues. Germline V CDR1 and CDR2: SGHAT, FQNNGV. CDR3 region: CASLGPSGLYEQYF. The CDR3 coding sequence is TGTGCCAGCCTGGGACCATCGGGACTTTACGAGCAGTACTTC.

This clone has a handful of counts. The V call is TRBV19, the J call TRBJ1-2; no definite D call. Germline-derived CDR1 and CDR2 are LNHDA and SQIVND (reference sequence). CDR3 length: 11 amino acids. V was trimmed by 7 bases and J by 7 bases, leaving 10 bases between them. This chain's CDR3 is CASTGSGGYTF. The CDR3 coding sequence is TGTGCCAGTACTGGGAGTGGTGGCTACACCTTC. Together with reference TRBV19 and TRBJ1-2, the CDR3 gives the full variable domain: DGGITQSPKYLFRKEGQNVTLSCEQNLNHDAMYWYRQDPGQGLRLIYYSQIVNDFQKGDIAEGYSVSREKKESFPLTVTSAQKNPTAFYLCASTGSGGYTFGSGTRLTVV.